These 10 T cell receptor beta chains originate from one sample sequenced in a study of blood T cell repertoires in COVID-19. Libraries were prepared by immunoSEQ multiplex PCR; TCRdb keeps only in-frame clonotypes and omits some of them. The table includes roughly 100,000 clones, about 92% detected once. The sequenced sample was peripheral blood. The receptors derive from a woman at least 80 years old in a cohort sampled during active COVID-19.

The chain carries TRBV4-1 and TRBJ2-5, with D unclear. CDR1 is MGHRA, CDR2 YSYEKL, per germline. V was clipped by 4 bases and J by 2 bases, with 14 bases between them. The CDR3 consists of 15 residues. The CDR3 is CASSRSGSQQETQYF. The CDR3 region has the DNA TGCGCCAGCAGCCGCTCCGGTAGCCAACAAGAGACCCAGTACTTC.

The chain employs TRBV5-3 and TRBJ2-7; TRBD2 matches at 11 bases. TRBV5-3 is identified as an open reading frame with a role that is uncertain. The junction had 12 bases not matched to a gene; V was cut back by 4 bases and J by 3 bases. The CDR3 spans 17 residues. The CDR3 spells CARSKTSGEVFFYEQYF. CDR3 DNA sequence: TGTGCCAGAAGCAAGACTAGCGGGGAAGTTTTTTTCTACGAGCAGTACTTC.

In this sample, this clone turned up once. V is TRBV5-1 and J is TRBJ2-7; 8 nucleotides line up with TRBD2. J lost 4 bases, V lost 0 bases, and 0 bases had no gene match. This CDR3 contains 13 residues. Germline V gene lookup returns CDR1 SGHRS and CDR2 YFSETQ. CDR3 DNA sequence: TGCGCCAGCAGCTTGGGCGGGGGGTACGAGCAGTACTTC. This gives the protein CASSLGGGYEQYF.

This chain connects TRBV14 to TRBJ2-1; 10 bases are a match to TRBD2. V lost 0 bases and J lost 9; bases outside the gene matches: 14. The V gene's germline CDR1 is SGHDN and CDR2 FVKESK. The CDR3 spans 18 residues. As DNA, the CDR3 is TGTGCCAGCAGCCAAGAACCAGCGGGAGGGCCGGATGGTTGTGAGCAGTTCTTC. It translates to CASSQEPAGGPDGCEQFF.

The rearrangement links TRBV12-3 or TRBV12-4 to TRBJ1-2; no firm D call. The length of the CDR3 is 12 residues. Trimming removed 4 bases at V and 7 bases at J, with 10 bases between. Here the CDR3 reads CASSSLTGGYTF. The CDR3 region has the DNA TGTGCCAGCAGTTCACTGACTGGTGGCTACACCTTC.

The count of this clone is one. This sequence joins TRBV11-2 and TRBJ1-2; unclear D gene. Germline V gives CDR1 SGHAT, CDR2 FQNNGV. The CDR3 contains 14 residues. With 1 base removed from V and 6 bases from J, the gap between germline ends came to 12 bases. CDR3 in DNA: TGTGCCAGCAGCTTAGGAGAGGGTAGGAATGGCTACACCTTC. Translating it yields CASSLGEGRNGYTF.

This clone occurred once. The chain joins TRBV7-9 to TRBJ1-2, with 7 bases that match TRBD1. The CDR3 consists of 15 residues. The germline V gene has CDR1 SEHNR and CDR2 FQNEAQ (reference sequence). Trimming cost V 5 bases and J 6 bases; bases outside gene matches: 12. The chain's CDR3 is CASSLEGGGLNGYTF. The CDR3 DNA sequence: TGTGCCAGCAGCCTCGAAGGGGGCGGTCTAAATGGCTACACCTTC.

This clone appeared a single time. The V gene is TRBV6-2 or TRBV6-3, the J gene TRBJ1-6; no clear D gene. Trimming removed 5 bases at V and 7 bases at J, with 6 bases between. CDR1 MNHEY and CDR2 SVGEGT come from the germline V gene. CDR3 length equals 12 residues. The CDR3: CASSTGNSPLHF. DNA for the CDR3: TGTGCCAGCAGTACCGGGAATTCACCCCTCCACTTT.

The chain carries TRBV10-2 and TRBJ2-1; tentative D call: TRBD1 (6 bases). The CDR3 consists of 11 residues. The V end was cut by 7 bases, the J end by 8 bases, with 9 bases between. Germline lookup yields CDR1 WSHSY and CDR2 SAAADI. CDR3 bases: TGCGCCAGCATGCAGGGGTATGAGCAGTTCTTC. It is translated as CASMQGYEQFF.

The chain carries TRBV27 and TRBJ1-1; no clear D gene. Trimming removed 2 bases from V and 0 bases from J, with 10 bases in between. Germline CDR1 and CDR2: MNHEY and SMNVEV (reference sequence). CDR3 size: 15 residues. The CDR3 here is CASSLAGTLNTEAFF. CDR3 bases: TGTGCCAGCAGTTTAGCGGGAACCTTGAACACTGAAGCTTTCTTT.